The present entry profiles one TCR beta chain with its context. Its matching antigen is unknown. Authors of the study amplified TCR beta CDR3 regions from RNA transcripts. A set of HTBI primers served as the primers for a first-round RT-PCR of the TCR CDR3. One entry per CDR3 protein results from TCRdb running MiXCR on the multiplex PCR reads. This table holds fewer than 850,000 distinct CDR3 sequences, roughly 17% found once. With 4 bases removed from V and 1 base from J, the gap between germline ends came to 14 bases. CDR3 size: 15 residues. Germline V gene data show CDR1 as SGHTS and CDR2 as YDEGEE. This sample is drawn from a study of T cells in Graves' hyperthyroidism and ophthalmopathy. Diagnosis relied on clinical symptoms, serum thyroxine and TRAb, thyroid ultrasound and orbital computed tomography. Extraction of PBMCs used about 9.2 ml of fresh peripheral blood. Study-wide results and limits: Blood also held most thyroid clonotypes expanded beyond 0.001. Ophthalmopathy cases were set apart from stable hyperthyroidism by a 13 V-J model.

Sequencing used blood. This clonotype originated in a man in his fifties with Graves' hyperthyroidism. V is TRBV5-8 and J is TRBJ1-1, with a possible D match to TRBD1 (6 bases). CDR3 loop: CASSEYDRRNTEAFF. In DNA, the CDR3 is TGTGCCAGCAGCGAGTACGACAGGAGGAACACTGAAGCTTTCTTT. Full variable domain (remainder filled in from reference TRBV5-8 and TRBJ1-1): EAGVTQSPTHLIKTRGQQATLRCSPISGHTSVYWYQQALGLGLQFLLWYDEGEERNRGNFPPRFSGRQFPNYSSELNVNALELEDSALYLCASSEYDRRNTEAFFGQGTRLTVV.